These 20 T cell receptor beta chains were sequenced from one sample in a study of technical replicates of blood from a few donors. Libraries were prepared by immunoSEQ multiplex PCR; TCRdb keeps only in-frame clonotypes and omits some of them. The sample records more than 65,000 clones, 95% to 98% being singletons. What was sequenced was T cells isolated from PBMCs. The receptors here all came from a human donor in good health.

The chain combines TRBV5-1 with TRBJ2-2; a possible D gene is TRBD1 (6 bases). Trimming took off 0 bases at V and 4 bases at J, with 7 bases between the two ends. The CDR3 length is 14 residues. The germline V gene encodes CDR1 SGHRS and CDR2 YFSETQ. CDR3 sequence reads: CASSLGQVTGELFF. The CDR3 nucleotides read TGCGCCAGCAGCTTGGGACAGGTCACCGGGGAGCTGTTTTTT.

This clone was found once. The rearrangement joins TRBV5-1 to TRBJ1-2, with D tentatively TRBD1 (5 bases). The CDR3 sequence is 14 residues long. V was clipped by 0 bases and J by 7 bases, with 13 bases between them. The germline V gene encodes CDR1 SGHRS and CDR2 YFSETQ. CDR3 bases: TGCGCCAGCAGCTTGGACGGCCAGGGCGGTGGCTACACCTTC. Protein: CASSLDGQGGGYTF.

The V and J genes are TRBV5-1 and TRBJ1-2, with D possibly matching TRBD1 (6 bases). Germline V gene lookup returns CDR1 SGHRS and CDR2 YFSETQ. V was pared by 4 bases and J by 1 base, with 23 bases between. The CDR3 length is 18 residues. The CDR3: CASSTVKRDTRGNYGYTF. DNA for the CDR3: TGCGCCAGCAGCACCGTAAAACGGGACACCCGAGGTAACTATGGCTACACCTTC.

The genes are TRBV7-2 and TRBJ1-1; no reliable D call. V was trimmed by 0 bases and J by 4 bases, leaving 9 bases between them. In germline, CDR1 is SGHTA, CDR2 FQGNSA. The CDR3 covers 14 residues. The CDR3 loop reads CASSLAFMSTEAFF. The CDR3 DNA reads as TGTGCCAGCAGCTTAGCGTTTATGTCCACTGAAGCTTTCTTT.

This clone appeared once. The gene calls are TRBV10-2 and TRBJ1-6; a weak D match, TRBD1 (5 bases). The CDR3 sequence is 15 residues long. Germline V lookup: CDR1 WSHSY, CDR2 SAAADI. V was cut by 3 bases and J by 10 bases, with 16 bases left in between. CDR3 protein: CASSESQATSSPLHF. The DNA of the CDR3 is TGCGCCAGCAGTGAATCACAGGCTACCTCATCACCCCTCCACTTT.

The J gene is TRBJ2-3, the V gene TRBV6-6, with 10 bases identical to TRBD2. Trimming took 5 bases from V and 3 from J; bases not matched to a gene: 5. Germline V gene data show CDR1 as MNHNY and CDR2 as SVGAGI (reference sequence). This CDR3 has 15 residues. This chain's CDR3 is CASSDPGLATDTQYF. CDR3 DNA sequence: TGTGCCAGCAGTGACCCGGGACTAGCGACAGATACGCAGTATTTT.

The chain's CDR3 is CASSFHRSTGLNTEAFF. CDR3 DNA sequence: TGCGCCAGCAGCTTTCATCGGTCGACAGGCCTGAACACTGAAGCTTTCTTT. The chain has TRBV5-1 and TRBJ1-1; D may be TRBD1 (6 bases). CDR1 is SGHRS and CDR2 is YFSETQ in the germline V gene. Trimming took off 2 bases at V and 0 bases at J, with 17 bases between the two ends. This CDR3 contains 17 residues.

This chain uses TRBV18 with TRBJ2-7; TRBD2 is a possible D gene (5 bases). The CDR3 totals 13 residues. The germline V gene has CDR1 KGHSH and CDR2 LQKENI. The V gene lost 6 bases and the J gene lost 0 bases, with 9 bases spanning the gap. In DNA, the CDR3 is TGTGCCAGCTCCCCGGGGATCTCCTACGAGCAGTACTTC. Translating it yields CASSPGISYEQYF.

The chain carries TRBV28 and TRBJ2-7; a possible D gene is TRBD2 (6 bases). The V end lost 8 bases, the J end lost 3 bases, and 14 bases lay between the germline ends. Per germline, CDR1 MDHEN and CDR2 SYDVKM. The CDR3 extends over 13 amino acids. In nucleotides, the CDR3 is TGTGCCAGCGTGGGAGGTTGGAACTACGAGCAGTACTTC. Its translation: CASVGGWNYEQYF. Full variable domain (outside the CDR3, taken from reference TRBV28 and TRBJ2-7): DVKVTQSSRYLVKRTGEKVFLECVQDMDHENMFWYRQDPGLGLRLIYFSYDVKMKEKGDIPEGYSVSREKKERFSLILESASTNQTSMYLCASVGGWNYEQYFGPGTRLTVT.

The chain has TRBV5-5 and TRBJ2-2; D gene ambiguous. The CDR3 extends over 15 amino acids. Trimming left V 6 bases short and J 0 bases short, with 12 bases between. CDR1 SGHKS and CDR2 YYEKEE come from the germline V gene (reference sequence). CDR3 DNA: TGTGCCAGCATCTACGGGTTCTCGAACACCGGGGAGCTGTTTTTT. Its translation: CASIYGFSNTGELFF. Looking up the rest from reference TRBV5-5 and TRBJ2-2 gives the full variable domain: DAGVTQSPTHLIKTRGQQVTLRCSPISGHKSVSWYQQVLGQGPQFIFQYYEKEERGRGNFPDRFSARQFPNYSSELNVNALLLGDSALYLCASIYGFSNTGELFFGEGSRLTVL.

The chain links TRBV4-2 to TRBJ1-1, with 7 bases matching TRBD1. Trimming took 0 bases from V and 3 from J; bases not matched to a gene: 4. The CDR3 loop spans 15 amino acids. Germline-derived CDR1 and CDR2 are LGHNA and YNFKEQ. CDR3 nucleotides: TGTGCCAGCAGCCAAGAAAGTGGGACAGACACTGAAGCTTTCTTT. It specifies CASSQESGTDTEAFF.

This clone was counted a single time. The chain recombines TRBV18 with TRBJ2-1; D gene ambiguous. This CDR3 region has 13 residues. V lost 3 bases, J lost 7 bases, and 10 bases lay in between. CDR1 and CDR2 (germline): KGHSH, LQKENI. CDR3: CASSPYVENEQFF. The CDR3 nucleotides are TGTGCCAGCTCACCCTATGTTGAGAATGAGCAGTTCTTC.

The J gene is TRBJ2-5, the V gene TRBV28; 9 positions agree with TRBD1. The CDR3 is 15 amino acids. The germline V gene has CDR1 MDHEN and CDR2 SYDVKM. The V gene end was trimmed by 5 bases and the J gene end by 5 bases; junction bases not matched to a gene: 9. CDR3 in amino acids: CASSAGQGWSETQYF. For the CDR3, the DNA is TGTGCCAGCAGTGCGGGACAGGGATGGTCGGAGACCCAGTACTTC.

The rearrangement links TRBV10-1 to TRBJ2-5, with a possible D match to TRBD1 (5 bases). The V end was cut by 3 bases, the J end by 1 base, with 15 bases between. The germline gives CDR1 WNHNN, CDR2 SYGVQD (reference sequence). This CDR3 region has 16 residues. The CDR3 loop reads CASSDLRMGPQETQYF. The CDR3 nucleotides read TGCGCCAGCAGTGACCTGAGAATGGGGCCCCAAGAGACCCAGTACTTC.

This CDR3 reads CAISEGTSGSYNEQFF. The CDR3 DNA reads TGTGCCATCAGTGAAGGGACTAGCGGGAGTTACAATGAGCAGTTCTTC. This chain links TRBV10-3 with TRBJ2-1; 14 positions match TRBD2. Germline CDR1 reads ENHRY; CDR2 reads SYGVKD. Trimming took 3 bases from V and 4 from J; bases not matched to a gene: 2. CDR3 size: 16 residues.

The chain recombines TRBV10-1 with TRBJ2-1, with TRBD2 matching 7 bases. Germline CDR1 is WNHNN and CDR2 is SYGVQD (reference sequence). J gave up 6 bases and V 3 bases, and 2 bases lay outside the gene matches. The CDR3 extends over 13 amino acids. The CDR3 is CASSDGGGNEQFF. The CDR3 region has the DNA TGCGCCAGCAGTGATGGGGGGGGCAATGAGCAGTTCTTC.

The gene calls are TRBV6-1 and TRBJ2-4; TRBD1 matches 7 bases. V lost 0 bases to trimming and J lost 4 bases; unmatched junction nucleotides: 9. Per germline, CDR1 MNHNS and CDR2 SASEGT. This CDR3 is 17 amino acids long. The CDR3 bases are TGTGCCAGCAGTGAAGCCACGTGGGCAGGGGGAAAAAACATTCAGTACTTC. Translation gives CASSEATWAGGKNIQYF.

The chain is built from TRBV19 and TRBJ1-1; D not resolved. The V gene's germline CDR1 is LNHDA and CDR2 SQIVND (reference sequence). CDR3 length: 15 amino acids. V lost 5 bases, J lost 2 bases, and 15 bases lay in between. The chain's CDR3 is CASSGLTGVNTEAFF. For the CDR3, the DNA is TGTGCCAGTAGTGGACTGACGGGAGTTAACACTGAAGCTTTCTTT.

In regard to this clone: The same CDR3 is also encoded by other DNA sequences in this sample. The V gene is TRBV2, the J gene TRBJ1-1; TRBD1 agrees at 11 bases. The CDR3 sequence is 15 residues long. CDR1 SNHLY and CDR2 FYNNEI come from the germline V gene. The V gene end was trimmed by 5 bases and the J gene end by 3 bases; junction bases not matched to a gene: 5. The CDR3 loop reads CASSPLDRGHTEAFF. For the CDR3, the DNA is TGTGCCAGCAGTCCTTTGGACAGGGGGCACACTGAAGCTTTCTTT.

This chain connects TRBV5-1 to TRBJ2-5; D possibly corresponds to TRBD2 (6 bases). CDR3 length equals 16 residues. The V end lost 6 bases, the J end lost 2 bases, and 20 bases lay between the germline ends. CDR1 is SGHRS and CDR2 is YFSETQ in the germline V gene. The CDR3 protein is CASKWGSGGVQETQYF. In nucleotides, the CDR3 is TGCGCCAGCAAGTGGGGTAGCGGAGGGGTACAAGAGACCCAGTACTTC.